The source of this T cell receptor (beta chain) is a study of beta chain features in type 1 diabetes. What was sequenced were expressed TCRB transcripts, since all of the isolated RNA had been reverse transcribed. The data were produced by immunoSEQ multiplex PCR, yet TCRdb's version contains in-frame clones alone and is incomplete. This table holds under 550,000 clones, around 10% found once. Sorting produced populations that all topped 98% purity. The CDR3 loop spans 12 amino acids. The V end lost 2 bases, the J end lost 2 bases, and 4 bases lay between the germline ends. Germline CDR1 and CDR2: SEHNR and FQNEAQ (reference sequence).

This chain links TRBV7-9 with TRBJ2-7; D gene uncertain. The receptor was derived from a woman under 30 in good health. The sequenced material came from naive CD4+ T cells from blood. As DNA, the CDR3 is TGTGCCAGCAGCTTAAATACCTACGAGCAGTACTTC. Translating gives CASSLNTYEQYF.